These 26 T cell receptor beta chains were all obtained from the same sample, sequenced in a study of T-cell reconstitution after alpha-beta-depleted transplantation in children. Unique molecular identifiers tagged the TCRbeta library. In TCRdb, the PCR reads were re-called with MiXCR into one record per CDR3 protein. The data hold 500,000 to 650,000 distinct CDR3 sequences, with roughly an eighth observed a single time. This material consisted of PBMCs, mostly from graft donor cells, taken 180 days after TCRalphabeta/CD19-depleted stem cell transplant. The receptors were sampled from a female patient under 10 years old who had a stem cell transplant for aplastic anemia, so the T cells may come from the graft donor.

This clonotype was picked up many times. The rearrangement links TRBV3-1 to TRBJ1-1; 7 bases agree with TRBD1. There are 15 residues in the CDR3. Losses at the gene ends were 4 bases for V and 5 bases for J; bases not matched to a gene: 10. CDR1 and CDR2 (germline): LGHDT, YNNKEL (reference sequence). The CDR3 loop is CASSPKGGVITEAFF. In DNA, the CDR3 is TGTGCCAGCAGCCCCAAAGGGGGCGTGATAACTGAAGCTTTCTTT.

This rearrangement joins TRBV7-6 to TRBJ2-1, with a weak D call TRBD2 (6 bases). The CDR3 has 16 amino acids. Germline V lookup: CDR1 SGHVS, CDR2 FNYEAQ. The V end lost 5 bases, the J end lost 2 bases, and 16 bases lay between the germline ends. CDR3 in DNA: TGTGCCAGCAGCCCCGGTCAGGGAGGAACCTACAATGAGCAGTTCTTC. This gives the protein CASSPGQGGTYNEQFF.

This rearrangement joins TRBV6-2 or TRBV6-3 to TRBJ2-2, with 10 bases fitting TRBD1. CDR3 length equals 16 residues. The ends lost 2 bases at V and 5 bases at J; junction bases unmatched: 5. The V gene's germline CDR1 is MNHEY and CDR2 SVGEGT. The CDR3 DNA follows: TGTGCCAGCAGTTACCAGACAGGGGGCGGTACCGGGGAGCTGTTTTTT. Translated: CASSYQTGGGTGELFF.

This clonotype was counted only a few times. This chain joins TRBV7-2 and TRBJ2-3; 9 bases agree with TRBD2. The germline CDR1 and CDR2 sequences are SGHTA and FQGNSA. The CDR3 is 15 residues long. J was trimmed by 1 base and V by 2 bases; bases with no gene match: 1. This CDR3 is CASSLQREGTDTQYF. In DNA, the CDR3 is TGTGCCAGCAGCTTACAGCGGGAGGGCACAGATACGCAGTATTTT. Full variable domain (missing parts from reference TRBV7-2 and TRBJ2-3): GAGVSQSPSNKVTEKGKDVELRCDPISGHTALYWYRQSLGQGLEFLIYFQGNSAPDKSGLPSDRFSAERTGGSVSTLTIQRTQQEDSAVYLCASSLQREGTDTQYFGPGTRLTVL.

This clonotype appeared a few times. This chain joins TRBV14 and TRBJ2-5; D uncertain. Germline loops: CDR1 SGHDN, CDR2 FVKESK. This CDR3 is built from 11 residues. V was trimmed by 0 bases and J by 10 bases, leaving 6 bases between them. In DNA form, the CDR3 reads TGTGCCAGCAGCCAAGATCTACACCAGTACTTC. It translates to CASSQDLHQYF.

In this sample, this clonotype turned up a few times. The V call is TRBV27, the J call TRBJ1-1; D is undetermined. The CDR3 runs to 13 residues. CDR1 is MNHEY, CDR2 SMNVEV, per germline (reference sequence). V gave up 3 bases and J gave up 5 bases, with 10 bases separating them. The DNA of the CDR3 is TGTGCCAGCAGTTTCGATGCGGGTACTGAAGCTTTCTTT. It yields the protein CASSFDAGTEAFF.

The genes are TRBV3-1 and TRBJ2-5; D possibly corresponds to TRBD1 (6 bases). The germline CDR1 and CDR2 sequences are LGHDT and YNNKEL (reference sequence). The CDR3 runs to 14 residues. With 1 base removed from V and 7 bases from J, the gap between germline ends came to 13 bases. CDR3 DNA: TGTGCCAGCAGCCAAGCCTTTGCACAGGGGACCCAGTACTTC. Translating it yields CASSQAFAQGTQYF.

The CDR3 coding sequence is TGCGCCAGCAGCCAAGAGGGAGTTGGACTAGCGGGACGGAATGAGCAGTTCTTC. It encodes CASSQEGVGLAGRNEQFF. The chain is built from TRBV4-3 and TRBJ2-1, with 12 bases aligning to TRBD2. The CDR3 is 18 amino acids. Germline lookup yields CDR1 LGHNA and CDR2 YSLEER. The V and J ends lost 0 bases and 7 bases, in that order; junction bases with no gene match: 10.

The chain has TRBV28 and TRBJ1-2; 10 bases match TRBD1. V gave up 3 bases and J gave up 4 bases; unmatched junction bases: 5. In germline, CDR1 is MDHEN, CDR2 SYDVKM. CDR3 size: 15 residues. The CDR3 sequence is CASSFPTGGSYGYTF. The CDR3 region has the DNA TGTGCCAGCAGTTTCCCGACAGGGGGCAGCTATGGCTACACCTTC.

This clonotype was detected ten times or more. This chain links TRBV12-3 or TRBV12-4 with TRBJ1-5; the match to TRBD1 covers 9 bases. The junction had 1 base not matched to a gene; V was cut back by 6 bases and J by 4 bases. The CDR3 runs 13 residues. The CDR3 is CASRGTGNQPQHF. The CDR3 DNA is TGTGCCAGCAGGGGGACAGGGAATCAGCCCCAGCATTTT.

This chain connects TRBV7-9 to TRBJ1-1, with D perhaps matching TRBD1 (6 bases). This CDR3 contains 11 residues. Trimming cost V 3 bases and J 11 bases, with 10 bases left between them. Germline V CDR1 and CDR2: SEHNR, FQNEAQ (reference sequence). For the CDR3, the DNA is TGTGCCAGCAGCTTGAAGGGGGTGGCTTTCTTT. Translation: CASSLKGVAFF.

The rearrangement uses TRBV7-9 and TRBJ2-7, with TRBD2 matching 11 bases. The CDR3 sequence is 16 residues long. The ends lost 1 base at V and 6 bases at J; junction bases unmatched: 8. Germline V gene data show CDR1 as SEHNR and CDR2 as FQNEAQ (reference sequence). The CDR3 DNA reads as TGTGCCAGCAGCTTAGTTTTACTAGCGGGAGAGGGCGAGCAGTACGTC. Translated: CASSLVLLAGEGEQYV.

The chain has TRBV7-6 and TRBJ2-1; no firm D call. Germline V gene sequence: CDR1 SGHVS, CDR2 FNYEAQ. Deletions cut 5 bases from V and 8 bases from J, with 13 bases between. The CDR3 is 13 amino acids. CDR3 protein: CASSLEEKHEQFF. The CDR3 DNA reads TGTGCCAGCAGCCTCGAAGAAAAGCATGAGCAGTTCTTC.

This clonotype was seen ten or more times. The rearrangement links TRBV18 to TRBJ1-2, with unresolved D. There are 13 residues in the CDR3. The V gene lost 4 bases and the J gene lost 8 bases, with 14 bases spanning the gap. CDR1 and CDR2 (germline): KGHSH, LQKENI. The CDR3 bases are TGTGCCAGCTCACACCTCCGGCTCCAGGGCTACACCTTC. Translated: CASSHLRLQGYTF.

This chain's CDR3 is CASSSSGSYSKTQYF. DNA of the CDR3: TGTGCCAGCAGCTCGAGCGGGAGTTACTCGAAGACCCAGTACTTC. The J gene is TRBJ2-5, the V gene TRBV7-8, with 8 bases matching TRBD2. The CDR3 is 15 residues long. CDR1 and CDR2 (germline): SGHVS, FQNEAQ. The J segment lost 6 bases and the V segment lost 4 bases, leaving 10 bases of the junction unmatched. The full variable domain, completed using reference TRBV7-8 and TRBJ2-5, is GAGVSQSPRYKVAKRGQDVALRCDPISGHVSLFWYQQALGQGPEFLTYFQNEAQLDKSGLPSDRFFAERPEGSVSTLKIQRTQQEDSAVYLCASSSSGSYSKTQYFGPGTRLLVL.

The sample holds many counts of this clonotype. The CDR3 coding sequence is TGTGCCAGCAGCTTAACAGGCGCCCAAGAGACCCAGTACTTC. Amino acid sequence: CASSLTGAQETQYF. The chain carries TRBV9 and TRBJ2-5, with D maybe TRBD1 (5 bases). Trimming removed 4 bases at V and 1 base at J, with 11 bases between. The germline CDR1 and CDR2 sequences are SGDLS and YYNGEE. The CDR3 totals 14 residues. The variable domain in full, completed from reference TRBV9 and TRBJ2-5, reads DSGVTQTPKHLITATGQRVTLRCSPRSGDLSVYWYQQSLDQGLQFLIQYYNGEERAKGNILERFSAQQFPDLHSELNLSSLELGDSALYFCASSLTGAQETQYFGPGTRLLVL.

This clonotype was picked up many times. The chain links TRBV29-1 to TRBJ2-7, with 7 bases aligning to TRBD2. The CDR3 contains 13 residues. CDR1 is SQVTM, CDR2 ANQGSEA, per germline. With V trimmed by 5 bases and J by 2 bases, 6 bases remained unmatched. The CDR3 protein is CSVCAGVAYEQYF. CDR3 nucleotide sequence: TGCAGCGTTTGTGCGGGAGTGGCCTACGAGCAGTACTTC.

This clonotype was found a few times. V and J are TRBV9 and TRBJ2-1, with TRBD2 identical over 8 bases. The CDR3 consists of 18 residues. J lost 11 bases, V lost 0 bases, and 19 bases had no gene match. CDR1 is SGDLS, CDR2 YYNGEE, per germline. This CDR3 is CASSVGGLAGLGINQQFF. The CDR3 nucleotides are TGTGCCAGCAGCGTAGGGGGGCTAGCGGGCCTAGGGATTAATCAGCAGTTCTTC.

The V and J genes are TRBV7-6 and TRBJ2-7; D may be TRBD1 or TRBD2 (5 bases each). Trimming took off 1 base at V and 2 bases at J, with 12 bases between the two ends. The length of the CDR3 is 15 residues. CDR1 is SGHVS and CDR2 is FNYEAQ in the germline V gene. CDR3: CASSLEGTVAYEQYF. As DNA, the CDR3 is TGTGCCAGCAGCTTAGAAGGGACCGTAGCCTACGAGCAGTACTTC.

The gene calls are TRBV27 and TRBJ2-1; 8 bases are a match to TRBD2. The CDR3 contains 15 residues. CDR1 is MNHEY and CDR2 is SMNVEV in the germline V gene (reference sequence). Trimming removed 2 bases from V and 4 bases from J; junction bases left unmatched: 4. CDR3 loop: CASSLRGLGYNEQFF. The CDR3 DNA reads TGTGCCAGCAGTTTAAGGGGACTAGGGTACAATGAGCAGTTCTTC.

This clonotype was counted a few times. V is TRBV18 and J is TRBJ1-6; the D is unclear. The CDR3 runs 15 residues. Trimming shortened V by 2 bases and J by 12 bases, and 17 bases separated the two germline ends. Germline assignment: CDR1 KGHSH and CDR2 LQKENI. CDR3 coding DNA: TGTGCCAGCTCACCATCTTCGAGTGAGAGTTTACCCCTCCACTTT. Protein: CASSPSSSESLPLHF.

This clonotype was observed a few times. The chain has TRBV20-1 and TRBJ2-7; a possible D gene is TRBD2 (5 bases). Germline V lookup: CDR1 DFQATT, CDR2 SNEGSKA (reference sequence). Trimming removed 6 bases from V and 2 bases from J, with 17 bases in between. This CDR3 has 14 residues. The CDR3 region is CSAPSFERPYEQYV. CDR3 bases: TGCAGTGCCCCGAGTTTTGAGCGGCCCTACGAGCAGTACGTC.

This chain connects TRBV20-1 to TRBJ2-1, with 8 bases identical to TRBD2. Trimming removed 0 bases from V and 8 bases from J; junction bases left unmatched: 12. Germline assignment: CDR1 DFQATT and CDR2 SNEGSKA (reference sequence). This CDR3 has 16 residues. CDR3: CSARDNFGLADHEQFF. CDR3 coding DNA: TGCAGTGCTAGAGATAATTTTGGACTAGCTGATCATGAGCAGTTCTTC.

A few counts support this clonotype. The rearrangement joins TRBV7-9 to TRBJ1-2; D perhaps matches TRBD1 (5 bases). V shed 5 bases and J shed 8 bases, with 12 bases lying between them. The CDR3 spans 12 residues. Germline V lookup: CDR1 SEHNR, CDR2 FQNEAQ (reference sequence). The CDR3: CASSRDLGGYTF. The CDR3, as DNA: TGTGCCAGCAGCCGGGACTTGGGCGGCTACACCTTC.

The chain uses TRBV7-2 and TRBJ2-7; D possibly corresponds to TRBD2 (6 bases). The V and J ends lost 1 base and 5 bases respectively, with 12 bases between them. This CDR3 has 14 amino acids. Germline CDR1 and CDR2: SGHTA and FQGNSA. The chain's CDR3 is CASSLEVGSHEQYV. CDR3 DNA sequence: TGTGCCAGCAGCTTAGAGGTCGGGAGTCACGAGCAGTACGTC.

The rearrangement uses TRBV4-3 and TRBJ1-6; TRBD1 is a possible D gene (5 bases). CDR3 size: 15 residues. V lost 0 bases to trimming and J lost 8 bases, with 11 bases between them. CDR1 and CDR2 from the germline V gene are LGHNA and YSLEER. CDR3 sequence (DNA): TGCGCCAGCAGCCAAGATAGGGGTATGGATTCACCCCTCCACTTT. Protein sequence: CASSQDRGMDSPLHF.